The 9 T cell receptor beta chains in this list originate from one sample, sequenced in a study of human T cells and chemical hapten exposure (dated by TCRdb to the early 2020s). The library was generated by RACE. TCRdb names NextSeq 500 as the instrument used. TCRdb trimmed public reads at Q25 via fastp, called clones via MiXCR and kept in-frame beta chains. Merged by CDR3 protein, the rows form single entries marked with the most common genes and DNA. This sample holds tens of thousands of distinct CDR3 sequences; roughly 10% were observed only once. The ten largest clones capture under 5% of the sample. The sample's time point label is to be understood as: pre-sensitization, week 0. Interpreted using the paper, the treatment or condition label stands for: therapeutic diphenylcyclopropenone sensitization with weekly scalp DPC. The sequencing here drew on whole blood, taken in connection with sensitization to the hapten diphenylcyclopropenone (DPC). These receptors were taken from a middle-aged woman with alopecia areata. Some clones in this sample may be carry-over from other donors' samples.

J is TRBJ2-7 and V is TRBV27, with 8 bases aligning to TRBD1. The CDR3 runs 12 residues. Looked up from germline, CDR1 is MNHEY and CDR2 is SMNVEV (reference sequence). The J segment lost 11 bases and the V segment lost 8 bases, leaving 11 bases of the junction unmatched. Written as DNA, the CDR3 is TGTGCCAGCGGCCCGGACAGGGTAAGGGAGTACTTC. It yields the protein CASGPDRVREYF.

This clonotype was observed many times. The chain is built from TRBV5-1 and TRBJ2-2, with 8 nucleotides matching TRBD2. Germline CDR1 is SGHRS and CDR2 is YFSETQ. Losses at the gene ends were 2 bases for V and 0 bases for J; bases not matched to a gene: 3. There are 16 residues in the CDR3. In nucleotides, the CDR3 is TGCGCCAGCAGCTTTATAGCGGGAACGAACACCGGGGAGCTGTTTTTT. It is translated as CASSFIAGTNTGELFF.

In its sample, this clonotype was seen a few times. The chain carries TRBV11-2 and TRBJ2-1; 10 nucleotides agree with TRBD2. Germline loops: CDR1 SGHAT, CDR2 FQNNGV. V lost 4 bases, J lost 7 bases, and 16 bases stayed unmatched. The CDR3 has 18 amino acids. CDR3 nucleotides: TGTGCCAGCAGCTCGTCTGCGGGGCTAGCGGGAGCCCGGAATGAGCAGTTCTTC. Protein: CASSSSAGLAGARNEQFF.

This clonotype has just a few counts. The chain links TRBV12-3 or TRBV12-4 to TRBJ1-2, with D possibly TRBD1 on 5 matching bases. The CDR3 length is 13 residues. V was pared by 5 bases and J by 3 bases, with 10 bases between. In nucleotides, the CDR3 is TGTGCCAGCAGTCTACAGGTTGACTATGGCTACACCTTC. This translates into CASSLQVDYGYTF.

The CDR3 loop is CASSPLPHYYEQYF. The CDR3 coding sequence is TGTGCCAGCTCACCTCTCCCCCACTACTACGAGCAGTACTTC. V usage is TRBV18 and J usage is TRBJ2-7, with D unresolved. This CDR3 has 14 amino acids. CDR1 KGHSH and CDR2 LQKENI come from the germline V gene. Trimming stripped 3 bases from V and 3 bases from J, with 12 bases between.

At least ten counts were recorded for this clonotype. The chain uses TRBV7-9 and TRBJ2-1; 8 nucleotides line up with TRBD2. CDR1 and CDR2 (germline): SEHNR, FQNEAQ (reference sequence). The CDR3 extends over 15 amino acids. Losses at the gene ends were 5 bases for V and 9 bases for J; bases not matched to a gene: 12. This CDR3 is CASSPGGGQRGEQFF. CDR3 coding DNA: TGTGCCAGCAGCCCCGGGGGGGGCCAGAGGGGTGAGCAGTTCTTC.

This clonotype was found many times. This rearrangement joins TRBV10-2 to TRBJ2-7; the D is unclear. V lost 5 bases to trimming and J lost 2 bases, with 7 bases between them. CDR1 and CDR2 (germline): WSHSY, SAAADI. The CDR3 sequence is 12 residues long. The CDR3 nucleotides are TGCGCCAGCAGTCATAAGGCCTACGAGCAGTACTTC. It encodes CASSHKAYEQYF.

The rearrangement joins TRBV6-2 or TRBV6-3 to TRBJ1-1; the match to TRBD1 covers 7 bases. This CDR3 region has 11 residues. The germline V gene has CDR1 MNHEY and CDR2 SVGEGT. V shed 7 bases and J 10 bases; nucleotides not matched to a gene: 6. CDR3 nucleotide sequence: TGTGCCAGCACCAGACAGGGAAGAGCTTTCTTT. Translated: CASTRQGRAFF.

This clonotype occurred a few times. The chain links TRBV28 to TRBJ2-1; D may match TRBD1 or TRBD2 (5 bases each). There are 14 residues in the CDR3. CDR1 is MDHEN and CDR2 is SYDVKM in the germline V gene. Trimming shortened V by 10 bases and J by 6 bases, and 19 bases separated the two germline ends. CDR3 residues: CATIGTPGGNEQFF. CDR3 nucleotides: TGTGCCACCATCGGGACCCCTGGGGGCAATGAGCAGTTCTTC.